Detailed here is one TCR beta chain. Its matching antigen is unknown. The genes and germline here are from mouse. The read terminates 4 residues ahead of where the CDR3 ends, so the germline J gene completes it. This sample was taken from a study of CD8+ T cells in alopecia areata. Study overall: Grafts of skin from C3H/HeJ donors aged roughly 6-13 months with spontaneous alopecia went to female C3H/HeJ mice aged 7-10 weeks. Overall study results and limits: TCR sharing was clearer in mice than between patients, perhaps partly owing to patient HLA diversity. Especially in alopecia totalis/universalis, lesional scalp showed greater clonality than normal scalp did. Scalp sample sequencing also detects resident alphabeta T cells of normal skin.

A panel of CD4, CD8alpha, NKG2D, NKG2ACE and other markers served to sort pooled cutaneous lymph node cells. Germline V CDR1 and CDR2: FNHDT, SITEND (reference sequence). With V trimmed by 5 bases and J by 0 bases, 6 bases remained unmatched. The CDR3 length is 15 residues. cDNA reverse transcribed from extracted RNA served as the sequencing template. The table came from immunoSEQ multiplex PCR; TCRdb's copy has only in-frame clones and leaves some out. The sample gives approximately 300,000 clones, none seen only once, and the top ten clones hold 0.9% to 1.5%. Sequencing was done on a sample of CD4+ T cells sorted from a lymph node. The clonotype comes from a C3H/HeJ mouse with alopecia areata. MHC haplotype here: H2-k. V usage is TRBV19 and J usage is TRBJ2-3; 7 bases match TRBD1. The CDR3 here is CASRRDRNSAETLYF. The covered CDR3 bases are TGTGCCAGCAGAAGGGACAGAAATAGTGCAGAA.